These 23 T cell receptor beta chains share one sample of origin, sequenced in a study of blood T cell repertoires in COVID-19. Sequenced by immunoSEQ multiplex PCR; TCRdb stores in-frame clones only, minus some. This sample has about 120,000 clones, with more than 90% found just once. Sequenced: peripheral blood. The receptors here all came from a man in his 60s with COVID-19, enrolled during active disease.

The chain combines TRBV7-3 with TRBJ2-1; 11 nucleotides agree with TRBD2. Looked up from germline, CDR1 is SGHTA and CDR2 is FQGTGA. The CDR3 spans 17 residues. Unmatched junction bases numbered 9, after V lost 1 base and J lost 7 bases. Here the CDR3 reads CASSLNPIAGGSNEQFF. CDR3 DNA sequence: TGTGCCAGCAGCTTAAACCCCATAGCGGGAGGGTCAAATGAGCAGTTCTTC.

In DNA form, the CDR3 reads TGTGCCAGCAGTTACGATACAGTACGGACTGAAGCTTTCTTT. This encodes CASSYDTVRTEAFF. The chain carries TRBV6-2 or TRBV6-3 and TRBJ1-1; unclear D gene. CDR3 length: 14 residues. CDR1 and CDR2 (germline): MNHEY, SVGEGT. Trimming took 2 bases from V and 5 from J, leaving 12 bases between them.

The gene calls are TRBV5-5 and TRBJ2-7; D may be TRBD1 (5 bases). CDR1 is SGHKS and CDR2 is YYEKEE in the germline V gene (reference sequence). The CDR3 is made up of 11 amino acids. V was pared by 4 bases and J by 7 bases, with 9 bases between. For the CDR3, the DNA is TGTGCCAGCAGCCTGGACAAAGAGCAGTACTTC. It is translated as CASSLDKEQYF.

This rearrangement joins TRBV19 to TRBJ2-1, with a possible D match to TRBD2 (6 bases). The CDR3 length is 16 residues. The V end was cut by 3 bases, the J end by 12 bases, with 24 bases between. Germline CDR1 LNHDA, CDR2 SQIVND (reference sequence). Written as DNA, the CDR3 is TGTGCCAGTAGTATCGCACGGGGTGGGCGGGATGGTTCGCAGTTCTTC. Its translation is CASSIARGGRDGSQFF.

The chain carries TRBV7-8 and TRBJ1-4; D is possibly TRBD1 (6 bases). This CDR3 comprises 13 residues. Germline V gene lookup returns CDR1 SGHVS and CDR2 FQNEAQ. Trimming stripped 5 bases from V and 10 bases from J, with 14 bases between. The CDR3 is CASSPDRGGKLFF. The CDR3 DNA is TGTGCCAGCAGCCCCGACCGAGGGGGAAAACTGTTTTTT.

This chain connects TRBV7-9 to TRBJ2-1; no definite D call. In germline, CDR1 is SEHNR, CDR2 FQNEAQ (reference sequence). CDR3 size: 17 residues. V was cut by 3 bases and J by 0 bases, with 15 bases left in between. The CDR3 DNA is TGTGCCAGCAGCTTTCCTCGAGTGTCGAGCTCCTACAATGAGCAGTTCTTC. The encoded protein is CASSFPRVSSSYNEQFF.

The rearrangement uses TRBV5-1 and TRBJ2-3; TRBD2 agrees at 9 bases. Germline V gene sequence: CDR1 SGHRS, CDR2 YFSETQ. The V gene end was trimmed by 3 bases and the J gene end by 4 bases; junction bases not matched to a gene: 6. The CDR3 spans 15 residues. CDR3 region: CASSSLAGVPDTQYF. CDR3 nucleotide sequence: TGCGCCAGCAGCTCCTTAGCGGGAGTACCAGATACGCAGTATTTT.

This chain uses TRBV5-1 with TRBJ2-1; possible D gene TRBD1, 6 bases. This CDR3 comprises 13 residues. Per the germline V gene, CDR1 is SGHRS and CDR2 is YFSETQ. The germline V and J ends were trimmed by 4 bases and 4 bases, with 9 bases remaining between them. CDR3 residues: CASSPGQYNEQFF. The CDR3 nucleotides read TGCGCCAGCAGCCCCGGACAGTACAATGAGCAGTTCTTC.

CDR3: CASSPAPGQGKTGANVLTF. The CDR3 coding sequence is TGTGCCAGCAGCCCAGCACCGGGACAGGGAAAAACTGGGGCCAACGTCCTGACTTTC. The chain couples TRBV11-3 to TRBJ2-6, with 9 bases identical to TRBD1. CDR3 length equals 19 residues. Germline CDR1 and CDR2: SGHNT and YENEEA. After removal of 5 bases from V and 2 bases from J, the junction contained 13 bases not matched to a gene.

This chain links TRBV19 with TRBJ1-3; TRBD1 might be the D (6 bases). CDR1 LNHDA and CDR2 SQIVND come from the germline V gene (reference sequence). The CDR3 extends over 15 amino acids. V lost 1 base to trimming and J lost 2 bases, with 9 bases between them. CDR3 amino acids: CASSIVGTPGNTIYF. Here the CDR3 DNA reads TGTGCCAGTAGTATAGTAGGGACACCTGGAAACACCATATATTTT.

The chain has TRBV24-1 and TRBJ2-3; 9 nucleotides match TRBD2. Germline CDR1 and CDR2: KGHDR and SFDVKD. Trimming took 5 bases from V and 5 from J; bases not matched to a gene: 4. The CDR3 has 14 amino acids. The CDR3 DNA reads TGTGCCACCAGTGGAACTAGCGGGTTAGATACGCAGTATTTT. As protein: CATSGTSGLDTQYF.

The J gene is TRBJ1-6, the V gene TRBV4-2; 7 bases fit TRBD1. V lost 5 bases, J lost 9 bases, and 10 bases stayed unmatched. The CDR3 is 15 residues long. Germline values: CDR1 LGHNA, CDR2 YNFKEQ. The CDR3 DNA reads as TGTGCCAGCAGCAAGACTGGACAGGCGGGTTCACCCCTCCACTTT. This translates into CASSKTGQAGSPLHF.

The chain combines TRBV4-1 with TRBJ1-5; D may be TRBD1 (6 bases). The V gene lost 4 bases and the J gene lost 1 base, with 14 bases spanning the gap. Germline values: CDR1 MGHRA, CDR2 YSYEKL. The CDR3 loop spans 16 amino acids. This chain's CDR3 is CASSPLGQGSNQPQHF. The CDR3 bases are TGCGCCAGCAGCCCCCTGGGACAAGGGAGCAATCAGCCCCAGCATTTT.

The count of this clone is one. The genes are TRBV19 and TRBJ1-4, with D maybe TRBD1 (5 bases). The V and J ends lost 7 bases and 8 bases respectively, with 14 bases between them. Germline CDR1 and CDR2: LNHDA and SQIVND (reference sequence). The CDR3 is 13 amino acids. The CDR3, as DNA: TGTGCCAGTAATGGGCAGGGTGGAGAAAAACTGTTTTTT. This codes for CASNGQGGEKLFF.

The sample holds one count of this clone. Other DNA sequences within the sample encode an identical CDR3. V and J are TRBV19 and TRBJ2-7, with D uncertain. Per the germline V gene, CDR1 is LNHDA and CDR2 is SQIVND (reference sequence). This CDR3 is built from 13 residues. The V end was cut by 1 base, the J end by 3 bases, with 7 bases between. The CDR3 loop reads CASSIGQGYEQYF. The CDR3 DNA sequence: TGTGCCAGTAGTATAGGACAAGGCTACGAGCAGTACTTC.

The chain carries TRBV19 and TRBJ1-3, with D maybe TRBD1 (5 bases). With 1 base removed from V and 0 bases from J, the gap between germline ends came to 7 bases. This CDR3 comprises 15 residues. Germline V gene lookup returns CDR1 LNHDA and CDR2 SQIVND (reference sequence). The CDR3 sequence: CASSIGQSSGNTIYF. DNA of the CDR3: TGTGCCAGTAGTATAGGACAGAGCTCTGGAAACACCATATATTTT. Combining the CDR3 with reference TRBV19 and TRBJ1-3 gives the whole variable domain DGGITQSPKYLFRKEGQNVTLSCEQNLNHDAMYWYRQDPGQGLRLIYYSQIVNDFQKGDIAEGYSVSREKKESFPLTVTSAQKNPTAFYLCASSIGQSSGNTIYFGEGSWLTVV.

This chain links TRBV7-9 with TRBJ2-2; TRBD2 matches at 8 bases. After removal of 6 bases from V and 4 bases from J, the junction contained 13 bases not matched to a gene. Germline values: CDR1 SEHNR, CDR2 FQNEAQ (reference sequence). The CDR3 is 17 residues long. CDR3 DNA: TGTGCCAGCAGACCACAGACTAGCGTGGCGACCACCGGGGAGCTGTTTTTT. Protein product: CASRPQTSVATTGELFF.

The rearrangement joins TRBV14 to TRBJ2-1; tentatively, D is TRBD1 (5 bases). The CDR3 spans 13 residues. The V end lost 10 bases, the J end lost 10 bases, and 20 bases lay between the germline ends. Germline V lookup: CDR1 SGHDN, CDR2 FVKESK. The CDR3: CATQGRVSGEQFF. CDR3 nucleotide sequence: TGTGCCACCCAGGGAAGAGTCTCCGGGGAGCAGTTCTTC.

This clone was recorded only once. This chain joins TRBV10-3 and TRBJ1-1, with D perhaps TRBD1 (5 bases). This CDR3 has 10 amino acids. V gave up 11 bases and J gave up 4 bases, with 8 bases separating them. CDR1 ENHRY and CDR2 SYGVKD come from the germline V gene. The DNA for the CDR3 is TGTGCCGTGGGGGGCACTGAAGCTTTCTTT. It encodes CAVGGTEAFF.

The chain joins TRBV11-2 to TRBJ2-2; 9 nucleotides line up with TRBD1. The V gene end was trimmed by 0 bases and the J gene end by 7 bases; junction bases not matched to a gene: 9. The CDR3 length is 17 residues. The germline gives CDR1 SGHAT, CDR2 FQNNGV. CDR3 nucleotides: TGTGCCAGCAGCTTAGATCTAGGGACAGGGATTAGCGGGGAGCTGTTTTTT. Amino acid sequence: CASSLDLGTGISGELFF.

V usage is TRBV11-3 and J usage is TRBJ2-1; D perhaps matches TRBD2 (5 bases). This CDR3 comprises 14 residues. CDR1 is SGHNT and CDR2 is YENEEA in the germline V gene. Between the trimmed V and J ends, which lost 5 bases and 6 bases, there was a span of 14 bases. CDR3 region: CASSVGGSLNEQFF. CDR3 nucleotide sequence: TGTGCCAGCAGCGTCGGTGGGAGCCTCAATGAGCAGTTCTTC. The full variable domain, with the rest looked up from reference TRBV11-3 and TRBJ2-1, is EAGVVQSPRYKIIEKKQPVAFWCNPISGHNTLYWYLQNLGQGPELLIRYENEEAVDDSQLPKDRFSAERLKGVDSTLKIQPAELGDSAVYLCASSVGGSLNEQFFGPGTRLTVL.

The V call is TRBV5-1, the J call TRBJ1-4; 8 bases line up with TRBD1. This CDR3 is 14 amino acids long. The trim removed 4 bases at V and 5 bases at J, leaving 4 bases unmatched. CDR1 and CDR2 from the germline V gene are SGHRS and YFSETQ. CDR3 sequence (DNA): TGCGCCAGCAGCCCCTGGACAGGGAATGAAAAACTGTTTTTT. Protein sequence: CASSPWTGNEKLFF.

This clone was observed once. The V call is TRBV5-1, the J call TRBJ2-5; perhaps TRBD1 as D (6 bases). From germline, CDR1 is SGHRS and CDR2 YFSETQ. The V gene lost 4 bases and the J gene lost 3 bases, with 13 bases spanning the gap. The length of the CDR3 is 14 residues. This chain's CDR3 is CASSVGTSEETQYF. The DNA for the CDR3 is TGCGCCAGCAGCGTCGGGACAAGTGAAGAGACCCAGTACTTC.